The present TCR beta chain was sequenced within a study of cytomegalovirus exposure and HLA in healthy donors. It was with 60 Vbeta and 13 Jbeta primers that the PCR ran. Clones were sequenced by immunoSEQ multiplex PCR, and TCRdb holds only the in-frame ones, with some missing. The table includes about 170,000 clones, 75% to 80% detected once. The V end was cut by 4 bases, the J end by 0 bases, with 13 bases between. CDR3 length: 14 amino acids. Germline V gene data show CDR1 as SQVTM and CDR2 as ANQGSEA. As concerns this clone: As yet, its antigen is unknown.

Regarding the study as a whole: In an earlier analysis, most TCR beta V segments were productive about 87% or about 30% of the time. One variant, a missense change in DCLRE1C, was linked in a later analysis to TCR beta V- and J-gene trimming. A later analysis, which compared TCR beta chains of equal frequency, found the HLA-associated ones more clonally expanded.

Healthy bone marrow donors supplied every sample. Sequencing input: PBMCs. This clonotype originated in a man between 40 and 49 years old in good health and CMV-seropositive. This chain links TRBV29-1 with TRBJ2-7, with D possibly being TRBD2 (6 bases). The CDR3 protein is CSVGGTLSSYEQYF. The CDR3 coding sequence is TGCAGCGTTGGAGGGACTCTGAGCTCCTACGAGCAGTACTTC.